Listed here are 13 T cell receptor beta chains from one sample, sequenced in a study of T cell changes during pregnancy in multiple sclerosis. Sequencing used immunoSEQ multiplex PCR; TCRdb keeps in-frame clones, though not all of them. This sample carries fewer than 150,000 clones, about 95% of them seen once, and the ten largest clones take 0.44%. Here the sequenced sample was peripheral blood, taken after pregnancy. The source is a female donor with multiple sclerosis, enrolled in a pregnancy study.

The chain employs TRBV2 and TRBJ2-7; 7 bases line up with TRBD2. CDR3 size: 16 residues. V dropped 4 bases and J dropped 1; count of bases not matched to a gene: 10. Germline V gene sequence: CDR1 SNHLY, CDR2 FYNNEI. The CDR3 sequence: CASSVGYGRESYEQYF. The CDR3 bases are TGTGCCAGCAGTGTGGGATATGGGCGGGAGTCCTACGAGCAGTACTTC.

The rearrangement links TRBV7-2 to TRBJ2-5, with 7 bases that match TRBD1. J gave up 7 bases and V 4 bases, and 12 bases lay outside the gene matches. The CDR3 length is 15 residues. Looked up from germline, CDR1 is SGHTA and CDR2 is FQGNSA. CDR3: CASSSRTGEKMTQYF. DNA of the CDR3: TGTGCCAGCAGCTCGAGGACAGGAGAAAAAATGACCCAGTACTTC.

The chain links TRBV30 to TRBJ1-2; tentatively, D is TRBD1 (5 bases). Germline V gives CDR1 GTSNPN, CDR2 SVGIG (reference sequence). V was trimmed by 3 bases and J by 7 bases, leaving 21 bases between them. The CDR3 extends over 15 amino acids. CDR3 amino acids: CAWSGSGTGVVGYTF. In nucleotides, the CDR3 is TGTGCCTGGAGCGGATCCGGGACGGGGGTCGTTGGCTACACCTTC.

This rearrangement joins TRBV28 to TRBJ1-1, with D possibly matching TRBD1 (6 bases). Trimming removed 4 bases at V and 4 bases at J, with 16 bases between. Germline-derived CDR1 and CDR2 are MDHEN and SYDVKM. CDR3 length: 15 residues. The DNA for the CDR3 is TGTGCCAGCAGTTCCGAAACAGGGTACGGCACTGAAGCTTTCTTT. It yields the protein CASSSETGYGTEAFF.

This clone was picked up one time. V gene TRBV2 combines with J gene TRBJ1-4; D ambiguous. Trimming took 3 bases from V and 7 from J, leaving 15 bases between them. The germline V gene encodes CDR1 SNHLY and CDR2 FYNNEI. This CDR3 region has 15 residues. The CDR3 loop reads CASSEWAPGPEKLFF. The DNA of the CDR3 is TGTGCCAGCAGTGAGTGGGCCCCTGGGCCTGAAAAACTGTTTTTT.

This chain connects TRBV13 to TRBJ1-2; unclear D gene. V lost 1 base to trimming and J lost 8 bases, with 11 bases between them. The CDR3 is 13 amino acids. Germline V gene lookup returns CDR1 PRHDT and CDR2 FYEKMQ (reference sequence). The CDR3 sequence is CASSLERGGGYTF. The CDR3 nucleotides are TGTGCCAGCAGCTTAGAGCGTGGAGGAGGCTACACCTTC. Filled out from reference TRBV13 and TRBJ1-2, the complete variable domain reads AAGVIQSPRHLIKEKRETATLKCYPIPRHDTVYWYQQGPGQDPQFLISFYEKMQSDKGSIPDRFSAQQFSDYHSELNMSSLELGDSALYFCASSLERGGGYTFGSGTRLTVV.

The genes are TRBV13 and TRBJ2-7; tentative D call: TRBD2 (7 bases). Germline CDR1 reads PRHDT; CDR2 reads FYEKMQ (reference sequence). V was trimmed by 8 bases and J by 7 bases, leaving 21 bases between them. CDR3 length equals 14 residues. CDR3 coding DNA: TGTGCCAGCGGCTACCGGGGGCACGGGGGGGAGCAGTACTTC. It encodes CASGYRGHGGEQYF. Combining the CDR3 with reference TRBV13 and TRBJ2-7 gives the whole variable domain AAGVIQSPRHLIKEKRETATLKCYPIPRHDTVYWYQQGPGQDPQFLISFYEKMQSDKGSIPDRFSAQQFSDYHSELNMSSLELGDSALYFCASGYRGHGGEQYFGPGTRLTVT.

This chain joins TRBV5-1 and TRBJ2-1, with 9 bases lining up with TRBD2. The CDR3 is 19 residues long. Germline values: CDR1 SGHRS, CDR2 YFSETQ. V lost 1 base to trimming and J lost 0 bases; unmatched junction nucleotides: 11. The CDR3 sequence is CASSLFLAGSRGSYNEQFF. The CDR3 bases are TGCGCCAGCAGCTTGTTCCTAGCGGGGTCCCGGGGCTCCTACAATGAGCAGTTCTTC.

V gene TRBV5-6 combines with J gene TRBJ1-1; D is unclear. The CDR3 sequence is 17 residues long. Germline lookup yields CDR1 SGHDT and CDR2 YYEEEE. The V end was cut by 1 base, the J end by 6 bases, with 22 bases between. Here the CDR3 reads CASSLLTVATRGPEAFF. CDR3 nucleotides: TGTGCCAGCAGCTTGCTGACGGTGGCCACCCGGGGTCCTGAAGCTTTCTTT. The whole variable domain, remainder taken from reference TRBV5-6 and TRBJ1-1, is DAGVTQSPTHLIKTRGQQVTLRCSPKSGHDTVSWYQQALGQGPQFIFQYYEEEERQRGNFPDRFSGHQFPNYSSELNVNALLLGDSALYLCASSLLTVATRGPEAFFGQGTRLTVV.

This sequence joins TRBV27 and TRBJ2-3, with 11 bases matching TRBD2. The CDR3 is 16 residues long. Germline trimming cut 3 bases from V and 1 base from J; bases unmatched to any gene: 3. Germline-derived CDR1 and CDR2 are MNHEY and SMNVEV (reference sequence). For the CDR3, the DNA is TGTGCCAGCAGTTTCGATAGCGGGAGGGGCACAGATACGCAGTATTTT. It is translated as CASSFDSGRGTDTQYF.

The chain is built from TRBV7-2 and TRBJ2-5; TRBD1 aligns across 7 bases. The V gene's germline CDR1 is SGHTA and CDR2 FQGNSA. V lost 2 bases and J lost 5; bases outside the gene matches: 8. There are 15 residues in the CDR3. In DNA, the CDR3 is TGTGCCAGCAGCTTATCCCCTGACAGGGCTGAGACCCAGTACTTC. This encodes CASSLSPDRAETQYF.

The rearrangement uses TRBV9 and TRBJ1-5; no definite D call. This CDR3 is 15 amino acids long. CDR1 is SGDLS and CDR2 is YYNGEE in the germline V gene. V was clipped by 4 bases and J by 5 bases, with 16 bases between them. CDR3 nucleotides: TGTGCCAGCAGCCCCGACTGGTTTTCTCATCAGCCCCAGCATTTT. It is translated as CASSPDWFSHQPQHF. Using reference TRBV9 and TRBJ1-5 for the parts outside the CDR3, the full variable domain is DSGVTQTPKHLITATGQRVTLRCSPRSGDLSVYWYQQSLDQGLQFLIQYYNGEERAKGNILERFSAQQFPDLHSELNLSSLELGDSALYFCASSPDWFSHQPQHFGDGTRLSIL.

The chain uses TRBV29-1 and TRBJ1-5, with 12 bases lining up with TRBD1. Germline values: CDR1 SQVTM, CDR2 ANQGSEA. J lost 5 bases, V lost 6 bases, and 2 bases had no gene match. There are 13 residues in the CDR3. CDR3 in DNA: TGCAGCGTGGGACAGGGGGCTGATCAGCCCCAGCATTTT. Protein product: CSVGQGADQPQHF.